This TCR beta chain comes out of a study of cytomegalovirus exposure and HLA in healthy donors. Study outcomes and limitations: It is likely that the observed cluster of highly shared sequence variants was a sequencing artifact. Over 15,000 TCR beta sequences were associated with HLA alleles at 0.05 false discovery rate in a later analysis. Whilst most TCR sequences proved rare, a subset of public TCRs occurred across many donors.

It was healthy bone marrow donors who served as donors. Concerning this clone itself: The antigen remains unidentified.

The CDR3 is 17 residues long. Germline CDR1 MGHRA, CDR2 YSYEKL. Trimming at V came to 1 base and at J to 1 base, leaving 6 bases not matched to a gene. The PCR used 60 Vbeta and 13 Jbeta primers. The assay was immunoSEQ multiplex PCR, and TCRdb's table has in-frame clones only and misses some. The sample has 200,000 or so clones; about 83% are singletons. Sequencing input: PBMCs. This rearrangement joins TRBV4-1 to TRBJ2-2, with 7 bases that match TRBD1. The clonotype originates from a human donor in good health. The CDR3 bases are TGCGCCAGCAGCCAAGTCGGGGACAGCGGGAACACCGGGGAGCTGTTTTTT. It yields the protein CASSQVGDSGNTGELFF.